A single sample is the source of the 29 T cell receptor beta chains below, sequenced in a study of T-cell memory formation after mild COVID-19. A single record per CDR3 protein comes from TCRdb applying MiXCR to the 5' RACE reads. In the table there are 190,000 or so distinct CDR3 sequences, around 30% of which are singletons. Source material: PBMCs or a T cell subset sorted from them (not recorded which). All receptors derive from an adult woman who had mild COVID-19 (a few samples of this study predate the infection). Cell type and time point are not known.

This clonotype has only a few counts. The chain couples TRBV9 to TRBJ2-2; D possibly corresponds to TRBD1 (5 bases). This CDR3 comprises 16 residues. V dropped 3 bases and J dropped 1 base, with 13 bases sitting between them. In germline, CDR1 is SGDLS, CDR2 YYNGEE. CDR3 in DNA: TGTGCCAGCAGCGCTCCCCGTCAGGGGAACACCGGGGAGCTGTTTTTT. Translation: CASSAPRQGNTGELFF.

This clonotype was observed a single time. The V call is TRBV6-5, the J call TRBJ2-7; D uncertain. CDR3 length: 11 amino acids. The V and J ends lost 5 bases and 7 bases respectively, with 9 bases between them. Germline lookup yields CDR1 MNHEY and CDR2 SVGAGI. CDR3 DNA: TGTGCCAGCAGTCAACAACAAGAGCAGTACTTC. Its protein product is CASSQQQEQYF.

The V call is TRBV20-1, the J call TRBJ2-2; 8 nucleotides match TRBD1. The length of the CDR3 is 14 residues. V trimming: 2 bases; J trimming: 5 bases; junction bases outside the gene matches: 4. Germline V CDR1 and CDR2: DFQATT, SNEGSKA (reference sequence). DNA of the CDR3: TGCAGTGCTAGACAGGGGGCTTGGACCGGGGAGCTGTTTTTT. It encodes CSARQGAWTGELFF.

V and J are TRBV30 and TRBJ2-1; D perhaps matches TRBD2 (5 bases). The CDR3 runs to 15 residues. Germline CDR1 is GTSNPN and CDR2 is SVGIG (reference sequence). With 1 base removed from V and 0 bases from J, the gap between germline ends came to 10 bases. This CDR3 reads CAWSADSSSYNEQFF. DNA for the CDR3: TGTGCCTGGAGTGCGGACTCCAGCTCCTACAATGAGCAGTTCTTC.

The V call is TRBV4-2, the J call TRBJ1-2; no clear D. The V and J ends lost 1 base and 2 bases respectively, with 8 bases between them. Germline V gives CDR1 LGHNA, CDR2 YNFKEQ. The CDR3 consists of 14 residues. The CDR3 here is CASSQVPQNYGYTF. As DNA, the CDR3 is TGTGCCAGCAGCCAAGTCCCCCAGAACTATGGCTACACCTTC.

The genes are TRBV20-1 and TRBJ1-2; the D gene is possibly TRBD1 (5 bases). The V end was cut by 5 bases, the J end by 0 bases, with 10 bases between. Germline lookup yields CDR1 DFQATT and CDR2 SNEGSKA (reference sequence). This CDR3 is 13 amino acids long. CDR3 residues: CSAPHRSNYGYTF. The CDR3 coding sequence is TGCAGTGCTCCCCACAGGTCTAACTATGGCTACACCTTC.

The CDR3 DNA reads TGCAGTGCTAGATCCACGGGAGGAGTGGTTTATACGCAGTATTTT. Amino acids: CSARSTGGVVYTQYF. This chain connects TRBV20-1 to TRBJ2-3; 7 nucleotides align to TRBD2. CDR1 is DFQATT and CDR2 is SNEGSKA in the germline V gene (reference sequence). J lost 7 bases, V lost 2 bases, and 12 bases had no gene match. The CDR3 sequence is 15 residues long.

This clonotype was seen a handful of times. The chain joins TRBV3-1 to TRBJ2-1; 12 nucleotides align to TRBD2. This CDR3 comprises 17 residues. The J segment lost 10 bases and the V segment lost 3 bases, leaving 13 bases of the junction unmatched. Per the germline V gene, CDR1 is LGHDT and CDR2 is YNNKEL (reference sequence). The CDR3 is CASSHPTASGGAREQFF. The CDR3 DNA reads as TGTGCCAGCAGCCATCCAACCGCTAGCGGGGGGGCGCGGGAGCAGTTCTTC.

The chain has TRBV7-8 and TRBJ2-6; D remains ambiguous. CDR1 is SGHVS and CDR2 is FQNEAQ in the germline V gene. V was clipped by 5 bases and J by 0 bases, with 11 bases between them. This CDR3 is 16 amino acids long. Here the CDR3 reads CASSPQVASGANVLTF. The DNA of the CDR3 is TGTGCCAGCAGCCCCCAGGTCGCCTCTGGGGCCAACGTCCTGACTTTC. Full variable domain (remainder filled in from reference TRBV7-8 and TRBJ2-6): GAGVSQSPRYKVAKRGQDVALRCDPISGHVSLFWYQQALGQGPEFLTYFQNEAQLDKSGLPSDRFFAERPEGSVSTLKIQRTQQEDSAVYLCASSPQVASGANVLTFGAGSRLTVL.

A few counts support this clonotype. V is TRBV4-3 and J is TRBJ2-1; D may be TRBD2 (6 bases). Germline V gives CDR1 LGHNA, CDR2 YSLEER. The CDR3 is 14 amino acids. V dropped 5 bases and J dropped 3 bases, with 11 bases sitting between them. The CDR3, as DNA: TGCGCCAGCAGCTACTCGGGACTCTACAATGAGCAGTTCTTC. Translation gives CASSYSGLYNEQFF.

This chain uses TRBV6-1 with TRBJ2-2; TRBD2 matches 7 bases. Germline V CDR1 and CDR2: MNHNS, SASEGT. V was clipped by 6 bases and J by 5 bases; unmatched bases: 12. The CDR3 contains 16 residues. CDR3: CASRPKGGFQTGELFF. The DNA of the CDR3 is TGTGCCAGCAGACCCAAGGGAGGGTTTCAGACCGGGGAGCTGTTTTTT.

This clonotype showed up just a few times. The chain joins TRBV25-1 to TRBJ2-1, with 7 bases matching TRBD2. CDR1 MGHDK and CDR2 SYGVNS come from the germline V gene. The ends lost 10 bases at V and 6 bases at J; junction bases unmatched: 9. CDR3 length equals 13 residues. This chain's CDR3 is CATMGGSGNEQFF. The CDR3 nucleotides are TGTGCCACCATGGGCGGGAGTGGCAATGAGCAGTTCTTC.

The J gene is TRBJ2-1, the V gene TRBV7-9; D is undetermined. Trimming cost V 6 bases and J 6 bases, with 9 bases left between them. This CDR3 is 12 amino acids long. Per the germline V gene, CDR1 is SEHNR and CDR2 is FQNEAQ (reference sequence). The CDR3 protein is CASRRALNEQFF. The CDR3 DNA sequence: TGTGCCAGCAGACGGGCTCTCAATGAGCAGTTCTTC.

The sample holds a few counts of this clonotype. The chain uses TRBV20-1 and TRBJ2-1; 8 bases map to TRBD2. CDR3 length: 15 amino acids. V shed 0 bases and J 9 bases; nucleotides not matched to a gene: 10. Germline V CDR1 and CDR2: DFQATT, SNEGSKA (reference sequence). The CDR3 DNA reads TGCAGTGCTAGAGATCCGGGACTAGACGGGAGTGAGCAGTTCTTC. This encodes CSARDPGLDGSEQFF.

In this sample, this clonotype turned up many times. The rearrangement uses TRBV25-1 and TRBJ2-7, with TRBD1 identical over 9 bases. V trimming: 5 bases; J trimming: 4 bases; junction bases outside the gene matches: 9. Germline V gene sequence: CDR1 MGHDK, CDR2 SYGVNS. CDR3 size: 15 residues. CDR3 in DNA: TGTGCCAGCAGTAACGCCGGGACAGGGATGTACGAGCAGTACTTC. Amino acids: CASSNAGTGMYEQYF.

The chain uses TRBV4-1 and TRBJ2-3, with 8 bases matching TRBD2. Trimming removed 4 bases from V and 6 bases from J; junction bases left unmatched: 12. In germline, CDR1 is MGHRA, CDR2 YSYEKL. There are 16 residues in the CDR3. CDR3 in amino acids: CASSRLRSGSPDTQYF. The CDR3 nucleotides read TGCGCCAGCAGCCGCCTGAGGAGCGGGAGCCCCGATACGCAGTATTTT.

The chain joins TRBV18 to TRBJ1-2; 9 bases align to TRBD1. The CDR3 is 15 amino acids. The J segment lost 4 bases and the V segment lost 2 bases, leaving 5 bases of the junction unmatched. CDR1 is KGHSH, CDR2 LQKENI, per germline. CDR3 region: CASSPAGTGLYGYTF. As DNA, the CDR3 is TGTGCCAGCTCACCAGCCGGGACAGGGCTCTATGGCTACACCTTC. Full variable domain (rest looked up from reference TRBV18 and TRBJ1-2): NAGVMQNPRHLVRRRGQEARLRCSPMKGHSHVYWYRQLPEEGLKFMVYLQKENIIDESGMPKERFSAEFPKEGPSILRIQQVVRGDSAAYFCASSPAGTGLYGYTFGSGTRLTVV.

The CDR3 DNA reads TGCGCCAGCAGCTTGGACCCGGGGGGGGCATACGAGCAGTACTTC. It codes for CASSLDPGGAYEQYF. The chain carries TRBV5-1 and TRBJ2-7, with 8 bases that match TRBD2. The trim removed 0 bases at V and 4 bases at J, leaving 6 bases unmatched. Per the germline V gene, CDR1 is SGHRS and CDR2 is YFSETQ. The CDR3 runs 15 residues.

The rearrangement uses TRBV15 and TRBJ2-3; TRBD1 or TRBD2 may be the D gene (5 bases each). From germline, CDR1 is LNHNV and CDR2 YYDKDF (reference sequence). The CDR3 length is 18 residues. V was trimmed by 5 bases and J by 0 bases, leaving 21 bases between them. DNA of the CDR3: TGTGCCACCAGCGAGGGAACGGCAGGGACCCCTAGCACAGATACGCAGTATTTT. Residues: CATSEGTAGTPSTDTQYF.

This clonotype has a handful of counts. This chain connects TRBV7-2 to TRBJ2-4, with D possibly matching TRBD1 (7 bases). Germline CDR1 is SGHTA and CDR2 is FQGNSA. V was cut by 5 bases and J by 16 bases, with 24 bases left in between. The length of the CDR3 is 14 residues. CDR3 bases: TGTGCCAGCAGCCCGGTCACGCGGGACAGAAAGTATTACTTC. Protein sequence: CASSPVTRDRKYYF.

The V gene is TRBV6-5, the J gene TRBJ2-7; no clear D. The germline CDR1 and CDR2 sequences are MNHEY and SVGAGI. The CDR3 length is 15 residues. V was trimmed by 2 bases and J by 0 bases, leaving 11 bases between them. The CDR3 reads CASSYGPTSSYEQYF. The CDR3 region has the DNA TGTGCCAGCAGTTACGGGCCCACGAGCTCCTACGAGCAGTACTTC.

There are a few counts of this clonotype. This chain joins TRBV25-1 and TRBJ2-1, with 9 bases lining up with TRBD2. The CDR3 runs to 19 residues. Germline assignment: CDR1 MGHDK and CDR2 SYGVNS. Unmatched junction bases numbered 19, after V lost 3 bases and J lost 7 bases. CDR3 in amino acids: CASSDAGRLAGPFRNEQFF. The CDR3 DNA sequence: TGTGCCAGCAGTGACGCCGGACGGCTAGCGGGGCCGTTTAGGAATGAGCAGTTCTTC.

The genes are TRBV30 and TRBJ1-1; D remains ambiguous. Germline V gene sequence: CDR1 GTSNPN, CDR2 SVGIG (reference sequence). This CDR3 contains 15 residues. V was shortened by 5 bases and J by 5 bases, with 21 bases between the two germline ends. The CDR3 nucleotides are TGTGCCTGGGCCCTCGAACTTTCTCAGGCAACTGAAGCTTTCTTT. Residues: CAWALELSQATEAFF.

The rearrangement links TRBV20-1 to TRBJ2-1; 7 bases fit TRBD1. The germline V gene encodes CDR1 DFQATT and CDR2 SNEGSKA (reference sequence). The CDR3 totals 15 residues. Germline trimming cut 6 bases from V and 7 bases from J; bases unmatched to any gene: 15. The CDR3 coding sequence is TGCAGTGCCTCCAGCGCAGGGGCAGGGGGAAATGAGCAGTTCTTC. This translates into CSASSAGAGGNEQFF.

The chain uses TRBV9 and TRBJ2-7; possibly TRBD1 for D (5 bases). V gave up 1 base and J gave up 3 bases, with 11 bases separating them. The CDR3 is made up of 14 amino acids. Germline V CDR1 and CDR2: SGDLS, YYNGEE. As DNA, the CDR3 is TGTGCCAGCAGCGTAACCAGAGACAGCTACGAGCAGTACTTC. Translating gives CASSVTRDSYEQYF.

The chain employs TRBV2 and TRBJ2-7; TRBD2 matches at 10 bases. V shed 5 bases, J shed 2 bases, and the junction held 6 bases outside the gene matches. Per the germline V gene, CDR1 is SNHLY and CDR2 is FYNNEI. The CDR3 length is 15 residues. The CDR3 sequence is CASSPGAGGAYEQYF. The DNA for the CDR3 is TGTGCCAGCAGTCCGGGAGCGGGGGGGGCCTACGAGCAGTACTTC.

The sample holds a few counts of this clonotype. The chain employs TRBV18 and TRBJ1-2, with 8 bases matching TRBD1. V lost 0 bases, J lost 7 bases, and 4 bases stayed unmatched. Germline V gene data show CDR1 as KGHSH and CDR2 as LQKENI. This CDR3 comprises 14 residues. CDR3 DNA: TGTGCCAGCTCACCACCCGGACAGGGTTTTGGCTACACCTTC. It encodes CASSPPGQGFGYTF. The variable domain in full, completed from reference TRBV18 and TRBJ1-2, reads NAGVMQNPRHLVRRRGQEARLRCSPMKGHSHVYWYRQLPEEGLKFMVYLQKENIIDESGMPKERFSAEFPKEGPSILRIQQVVRGDSAAYFCASSPPGQGFGYTFGSGTRLTVV.

The rearrangement joins TRBV19 to TRBJ1-1; D unclear. This CDR3 is 12 amino acids long. Per the germline V gene, CDR1 is LNHDA and CDR2 is SQIVND (reference sequence). With 6 bases removed from V and 0 bases from J, the gap between germline ends came to 5 bases. This chain's CDR3 is CASRKMNTEAFF. Here the CDR3 DNA reads TGTGCCAGTAGAAAGATGAACACTGAAGCTTTCTTT.

The V call is TRBV29-1, the J call TRBJ1-5; D remains unclear. V shed 6 bases and J shed 7 bases, with 13 bases lying between them. This CDR3 is built from 12 residues. Germline assignment: CDR1 SQVTM and CDR2 ANQGSEA. CDR3 DNA sequence: TGCAGCGTGTCCACGTCCGCCCAGCCCCAGCATTTT. Encoded protein: CSVSTSAQPQHF.